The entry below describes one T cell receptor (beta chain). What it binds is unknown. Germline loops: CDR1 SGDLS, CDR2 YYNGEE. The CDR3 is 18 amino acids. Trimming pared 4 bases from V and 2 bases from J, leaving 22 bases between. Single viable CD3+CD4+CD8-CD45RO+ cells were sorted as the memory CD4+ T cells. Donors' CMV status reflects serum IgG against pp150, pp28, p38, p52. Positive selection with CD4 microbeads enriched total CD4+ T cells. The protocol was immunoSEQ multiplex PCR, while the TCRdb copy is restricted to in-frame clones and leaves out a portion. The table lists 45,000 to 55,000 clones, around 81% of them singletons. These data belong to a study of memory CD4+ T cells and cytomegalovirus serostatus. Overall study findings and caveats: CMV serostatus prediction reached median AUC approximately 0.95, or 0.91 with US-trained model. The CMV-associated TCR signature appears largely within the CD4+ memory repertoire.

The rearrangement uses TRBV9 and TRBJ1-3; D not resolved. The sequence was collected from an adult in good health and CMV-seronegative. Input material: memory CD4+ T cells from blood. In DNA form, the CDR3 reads TGTGCCAGCAGCCCGCGAGAGGGAGGAGGGTTCGCTGGAAACACCATATATTTT. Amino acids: CASSPREGGGFAGNTIYF. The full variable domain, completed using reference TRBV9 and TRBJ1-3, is DSGVTQTPKHLITATGQRVTLRCSPRSGDLSVYWYQQSLDQGLQFLIQYYNGEERAKGNILERFSAQQFPDLHSELNLSSLELGDSALYFCASSPREGGGFAGNTIYFGEGSWLTVV.